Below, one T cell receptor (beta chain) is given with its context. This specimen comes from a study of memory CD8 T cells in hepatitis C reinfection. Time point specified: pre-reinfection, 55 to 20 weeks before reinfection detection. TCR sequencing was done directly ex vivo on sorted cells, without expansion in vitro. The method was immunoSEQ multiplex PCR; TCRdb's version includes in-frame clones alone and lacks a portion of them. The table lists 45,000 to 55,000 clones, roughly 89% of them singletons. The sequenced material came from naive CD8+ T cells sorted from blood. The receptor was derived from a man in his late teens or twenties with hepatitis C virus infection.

The CDR3, as DNA: TGTGCCAGCAGTGATTGGACAGGGGGCGGTCTTGGGAACACCGGGGAGCTGTTTTTT. Protein sequence: CASSDWTGGGLGNTGELFF. The chain has TRBV6-1 and TRBJ2-2, with 11 bases lining up with TRBD1. This CDR3 has 19 amino acids. Looked up from germline, CDR1 is MNHNS and CDR2 is SASEGT. The V and J ends lost 3 bases and 1 base, in that order; junction bases with no gene match: 10.